This T cell receptor (beta chain) was captured in a study of spatial heterogeneity in lung cancer. For the study at large: TCR and UMI combinations that were unique each appeared, on average, more than ten times in raw reads.

The time point denotes: blood at routine non-recurrence follow-up after resection. Sequencing of whole RNA from tumor, nontumor lung or frozen PBMC involved no sorting. The CDR3 contains 15 residues. Trimming took 4 bases from V and 3 from J; bases not matched to a gene: 4. Germline V gene sequence: CDR1 MRHNA, CDR2 SNTAGT. MiXCR, run by TCRdb on the 5' RACE reads, gives a single entry per CDR3 protein. The table records 25,000 to 35,000 distinct CDR3 sequences, over 9.5% of them present only once. The chain is built from TRBV6-4 and TRBJ2-1, with 9 bases aligning to TRBD2. The sequences come from PBMCs, collected at follow-up. This receptor was taken from a female donor with early-stage non-small cell lung cancer. The CDR3 DNA reads TGTGCCAGCAGTGTAGAGACTAGCGGCTACAATGAGCAGTTCTTC. Its translation is CASSVETSGYNEQFF.